Below are 4 T cell receptor beta chains sequenced from a single sample in a study of immune evolution from preneoplasia to lung adenocarcinoma. Assay used: immunoSEQ multiplex PCR; TCRdb lists only in-frame clones, some missing. The repertoire consists of roughly 5,000 clones, with about 75% occurring once and the leading ten covering 11%. The sample consisted of FFPE minimally invasive lung adenocarcinoma tissue. The receptors were sampled from a person aged 60-79 years with lung adenocarcinoma.

Remarks on this clone: One end of the junction varies from germline; a read error may be responsible. The chain links TRBV4-3 to TRBJ2-3, with D maybe TRBD1 (5 bases). The CDR3 contains 14 residues. Germline assignment: CDR1 LGHNA and CDR2 YSLEER. The DNA for the CDR3 is TGCGCCAGCAGCCAAAGCCCAGGGTCAGATATGCAGTATTTT. Translated, it gives CASSQSPGSDMQYF.

This chain connects TRBV9 to TRBJ2-3; possibly TRBD2 for D (5 bases). This CDR3 spans 14 amino acids. With 1 base removed from V and 8 bases from J, the gap between germline ends came to 14 bases. Germline V CDR1 and CDR2: SGDLS, YYNGEE. In DNA form, the CDR3 reads TGTGCCAGCAGCGTAAGGGAATTAGGGAGTACGCAGTATTTT. It specifies CASSVRELGSTQYF.

The chain joins TRBV6-1 to TRBJ1-2; no definite D call. This CDR3 is built from 13 residues. Germline values: CDR1 MNHNS, CDR2 SASEGT. V lost 1 base to trimming and J lost 12 bases, with 15 bases between them. CDR3 sequence reads: CASSEEARRVNTF. In nucleotides, the CDR3 is TGTGCCAGCAGTGAAGAGGCTAGAAGGGTAAACACCTTC.

The chain recombines TRBV19 with TRBJ1-1; TRBD1 matches 8 bases. From germline, CDR1 is LNHDA and CDR2 SQIVND (reference sequence). The CDR3 contains 15 residues. V lost 6 bases to trimming and J lost 5 bases; unmatched junction nucleotides: 11. CDR3 residues: CASSAGTGRGTEAFF. CDR3 DNA: TGTGCCAGTAGCGCCGGGACAGGTCGAGGGACTGAAGCTTTCTTT. The entire variable domain, with the rest obtained from reference TRBV19 and TRBJ1-1, is as follows: DGGITQSPKYLFRKEGQNVTLSCEQNLNHDAMYWYRQDPGQGLRLIYYSQIVNDFQKGDIAEGYSVSREKKESFPLTVTSAQKNPTAFYLCASSAGTGRGTEAFFGQGTRLTVV.